This T cell receptor beta chain was identified during a study of T cell repertoires in cytomegalovirus infection. At the level of the study: Indications of both CMV infection and matching HLA type were provided by public TCR beta signatures.

Notes on this clonotype: Its antigen remains unknown.

Study outcomes and limitations: The ex vivo response was dominated by HLA-C-restricted CMV-specific TCR beta clonotypes.

This CDR3 region has 14 residues. Germline V gene lookup returns CDR1 DFQATT and CDR2 SNEGSKA (reference sequence). V was clipped by 1 base and J by 6 bases, with 12 bases between them. TCRdb re-called the reads through MiXCR, storing one row per CDR3 protein. The sample has under 50,000 distinct CDR3 sequences, 20% to 25% seen once. The source is a human donor in good health (CMV status not recorded). Some clones in this sample may be carry-over from other donors' samples. The chain is built from TRBV20-1 and TRBJ1-4; D gene uncertain. Material: PBMCs, sequenced either directly or after in vitro stimulation (not recorded which). This CDR3 reads CSARVGPAYEKLFF. The CDR3 bases are TGCAGTGCTAGAGTCGGCCCAGCTTATGAAAAACTGTTTTTT.